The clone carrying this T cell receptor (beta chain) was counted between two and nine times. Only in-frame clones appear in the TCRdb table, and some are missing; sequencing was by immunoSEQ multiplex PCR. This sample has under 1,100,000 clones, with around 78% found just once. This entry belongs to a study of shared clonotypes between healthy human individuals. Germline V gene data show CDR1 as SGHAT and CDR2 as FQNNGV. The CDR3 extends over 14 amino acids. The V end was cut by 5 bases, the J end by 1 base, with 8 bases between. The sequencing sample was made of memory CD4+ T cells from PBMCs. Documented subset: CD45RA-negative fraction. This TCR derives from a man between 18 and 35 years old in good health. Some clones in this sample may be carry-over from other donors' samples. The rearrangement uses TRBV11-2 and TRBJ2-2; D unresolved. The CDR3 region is CASSRIRNTGELFF. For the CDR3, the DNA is TGTGCCAGCAGCAGAATTAGGAACACCGGGGAGCTGTTTTTT.